Sequencing of this T cell receptor beta chain was carried out in a study of CD8+CD57+ T cells in acquired aplastic anemia. Genomic DNA acted as the template from which TCR beta VDJ combination and CDR3 sequence profiling were carried out. TCRdb re-called the reads with MiXCR, one entry per CDR3 protein. This sample has about 180,000 distinct CDR3 sequences; approximately 52% occur once, and the top ten carry about 2%. The CDR3 extends over 14 amino acids. The J segment lost 1 base and the V segment lost 4 bases, leaving 3 bases of the junction unmatched. CDR1 is SGHTA and CDR2 is FQGNSA in the germline V gene. It was patients with CD8+CD57+ cell expansion by flow cytometry who were chosen for sequencing.

The sequence was obtained from a human donor with aplastic anemia. Sequenced: sorted CD4+, CD8+, or CD8+CD57+ T cells (not recorded which) from PBMCs. J is TRBJ1-1 and V is TRBV7-2, with 7 bases matching TRBD1. CDR3 nucleotide sequence: TGTGCCAGCAGCTCTCGGACAGGGAACACTGAAGCTTTCTTT. Its translation is CASSSRTGNTEAFF.